The 20 T cell receptor beta chains presented below share a single source sample, sequenced in a study of neurological immune-mediated disorders. TCRdb passed the 5' RACE reads through MiXCR, listing each CDR3 protein once. This sample has tens of thousands of distinct CDR3 sequences, with about 6% found just once. Specimen: CD4+ T cells from blood. These TCRs come from a woman in her forties or fifties in good health.

This clonotype was found a few times. In nucleotides, the CDR3 is TGTGCCAGCAGCTTGAGGCAGGGTACGAAGCTAGCCAAAAACATTCAGTACTTC. Protein product: CASSLRQGTKLAKNIQYF. The chain joins TRBV7-9 to TRBJ2-4, with D possibly TRBD1 on 5 matching bases. CDR1 and CDR2 from the germline V gene are SEHNR and FQNEAQ (reference sequence). V dropped 3 bases and J dropped 0 bases, with 18 bases sitting between them. CDR3 length equals 18 residues. The full variable domain, its missing parts supplied by reference TRBV7-9 and TRBJ2-4, is DTGVSQNPRHKITKRGQNVTFRCDPISEHNRLYWYRQTLGQGPEFLTYFQNEAQLEKSRLLSDRFSAERPKGSFSTLEIQRTEQGDSAMYLCASSLRQGTKLAKNIQYFGAGTRLSVL.

Many counts were recorded for this clonotype. This CDR3 reads CASSLRGLETQYF. The CDR3 DNA reads as TGTGCCAGCAGCTTACGAGGGTTAGAGACCCAGTACTTC. V usage is TRBV7-9 and J usage is TRBJ2-5, with D possibly matching TRBD2 (5 bases). V was trimmed by 2 bases and J by 4 bases, leaving 8 bases between them. Germline V gives CDR1 SEHNR, CDR2 FQNEAQ (reference sequence). The CDR3 loop spans 13 amino acids.

In its sample, this clonotype was seen many times. This sequence joins TRBV20-1 and TRBJ2-7; 7 bases are a match to TRBD1. V gave up 5 bases and J gave up 2 bases; unmatched junction bases: 9. Germline CDR1 reads DFQATT; CDR2 reads SNEGSKA (reference sequence). This CDR3 is built from 14 residues. The CDR3 spells CSAVRGRGTYEQYF. The CDR3 DNA reads TGCAGTGCTGTCCGGGGCAGGGGGACCTACGAGCAGTACTTC.

This clonotype came up many times. The rearrangement links TRBV5-6 to TRBJ2-1; 12 bases fit TRBD2. V lost 4 bases and J lost 7; bases outside the gene matches: 12. The CDR3 is 17 residues long. Germline lookup yields CDR1 SGHDT and CDR2 YYEEEE. The CDR3 sequence is CASSPTRLAGGGNEQFF. The CDR3 nucleotides read TGTGCCAGCAGCCCTACGCGGCTAGCGGGAGGGGGGAATGAGCAGTTCTTC.

This clonotype appeared many times. The CDR3 loop is CASSWGRVADLYNEQFF. The CDR3 DNA sequence: TGTGCCAGCAGCTGGGGGCGGGTAGCGGATCTCTACAATGAGCAGTTCTTC. The chain has TRBV11-2 and TRBJ2-1; D tentatively fits TRBD1 or TRBD2 (6 bases each). This CDR3 is built from 17 residues. The V end lost 4 bases, the J end lost 3 bases, and 19 bases lay between the germline ends. Per germline, CDR1 SGHAT and CDR2 FQNNGV. The full variable domain, its missing parts supplied by reference TRBV11-2 and TRBJ2-1, is EAGVAQSPRYKIIEKRQSVAFWCNPISGHATLYWYQQILGQGPKLLIQFQNNGVVDDSQLPKDRFSAERLKGVDSTLKIQPAKLEDSAVYLCASSWGRVADLYNEQFFGPGTRLTVL.

This clonotype came up many times. The genes are TRBV21-1 and TRBJ2-2; TRBD1 is taken as the D call from the table, unchecked against the DNA. TRBV21-1 is noted as a pseudogene. The CDR3 length is 15 residues. This CDR3 reads CASSKGTGRAGELFF. CDR3 DNA: TGTGCCAGCAGCAAAGGGACAGGGCGGGCCGGGGAGCTGTTTTTT.

By proportion, this clonotype is medium-sized. The chain uses TRBV20-1 and TRBJ1-2; D may be TRBD1 (6 bases). The CDR3 extends over 14 amino acids. Trimming removed 3 bases at V and 4 bases at J, with 15 bases between. Germline V gene data show CDR1 as DFQATT and CDR2 as SNEGSKA (reference sequence). CDR3 protein: CSARGAAQSYGYTF. For the CDR3, the DNA is TGCAGTGCTAGGGGGGCAGCTCAATCCTATGGCTACACCTTC.

This clonotype appeared many times. This sequence joins TRBV11-2 and TRBJ2-1, with 10 bases that match TRBD2. V shed 7 bases, J shed 3 bases, and the junction held 6 bases outside the gene matches. The CDR3 sequence is 15 residues long. Germline V CDR1 and CDR2: SGHAT, FQNNGV. The CDR3 bases are TGTGCCAGCAACCCGGGACTAGCGAGCTACAATGAGCAGTTCTTC. This encodes CASNPGLASYNEQFF.

This clonotype has ten or more counts. The gene calls are TRBV7-9 and TRBJ2-7, with a possible D match to TRBD1 (6 bases). CDR3 size: 15 residues. CDR1 SEHNR and CDR2 FQNEAQ come from the germline V gene (reference sequence). Trimming cost V 1 base and J 6 bases, with 16 bases left between them. The CDR3 coding sequence is TGTGCCAGCAGCTTAGACGCGGTCAGGGGTGTCGAGCAGTACTTC. It is translated as CASSLDAVRGVEQYF.

In its sample, this clonotype was seen many times. J is TRBJ2-5 and V is TRBV5-8; the D is unclear. V was cut by 4 bases and J by 5 bases, with 12 bases left in between. The CDR3 is 13 residues long. Germline CDR1 and CDR2: SGHTS and YDEGEE. The CDR3 sequence: CASSPRPPETQYF. The CDR3 DNA is TGTGCCAGCAGCCCCCGACCCCCGGAGACCCAGTACTTC.

The table lists this clonotype with many counts. This chain uses TRBV7-3 with TRBJ2-6, with D unclear. V lost 5 bases and J lost 2, with 7 bases in between. The CDR3 sequence is 14 residues long. Looked up from germline, CDR1 is SGHTA and CDR2 is FQGTGA. The CDR3 sequence: CASSLLTGANVLTF. Here the CDR3 DNA reads TGTGCCAGCAGCCTCCTGACTGGGGCCAACGTCCTGACTTTC.

This clonotype was counted ten times or more. The limits of the CDR3 on the DNA are not certain, so only TCRdb's listed CDR3 is given. The chain combines TRBV28 with TRBJ2-3; TRBD1 reflects the table's D call only, with no check against the DNA. Germline V CDR1 and CDR2: MDHEN, SYDVKM. The CDR3 length equals 14 residues, ends included. Here the CDR3 reads CASSSSTGGDTQYF.

In its sample, this clonotype was seen many times. This rearrangement joins TRBV6-2 or TRBV6-3 to TRBJ2-5; unclear D gene. Trimming took 7 bases from V and 3 from J, leaving 9 bases between them. CDR3 size: 12 residues. Germline V gene sequence: CDR1 MNHEY, CDR2 SVGEGT. The CDR3 loop reads CASTGPKETQYF. CDR3 nucleotides: TGTGCCAGCACTGGACCAAAAGAGACCCAGTACTTC.

This clonotype was counted many times. The chain carries TRBV20-1 and TRBJ2-1; maybe TRBD1 (6 bases). This CDR3 region has 14 residues. CDR1 and CDR2 from the germline V gene are DFQATT and SNEGSKA (reference sequence). The ends were cut back, 0 bases at V and 8 bases at J, with 14 bases in the middle. In DNA, the CDR3 is TGCAGTGCTAGAGACCCTACAGGGATCGATGAGCAGTTCTTC. Amino acid sequence: CSARDPTGIDEQFF.

This clonotype was counted many times. Relative to the germline gene, one junction end is altered; a read error may explain this. The chain has TRBV15 and TRBJ2-3; the D gene is possibly TRBD2 (7 bases). Germline loops: CDR1 LNHNV, CDR2 YYDKDF (reference sequence). The CDR3 spans 15 residues. CDR3 DNA: TGTGCCACCAGCGAGGGGGGGCCGGCCACAGGTACGCAGTATTTT. Its translation: CATSEGGPATGTQYF.

With regard to this clonotype: This may stem from a read error, because a much larger clone lies one nucleotide away. The J gene is TRBJ2-3, the V gene TRBV20-1; D is possibly TRBD1 or TRBD2 (5 bases each). The germline CDR1 and CDR2 sequences are DFQATT and SNEGSKA (reference sequence). CDR3 length: 14 amino acids. Written as DNA, the CDR3 is TGCAGCAACAGGTCGGGGATTAGCACAGATACGCAGTATTTT. Amino acids: CSNRSGISTDTQYF.

This clonotype was detected ten times or more. CDR3 nucleotides: TGTGCCAGCAGCGTAGGGTCGGGAGGGAGCTACGAGCAGTACTTC. Its translation: CASSVGSGGSYEQYF. V gene TRBV9 combines with J gene TRBJ2-7; 8 bases align to TRBD2. The CDR3 is 15 amino acids. Germline V lookup: CDR1 SGDLS, CDR2 YYNGEE. The trim removed 0 bases at V and 3 bases at J, leaving 5 bases unmatched. The full variable domain, completed using reference TRBV9 and TRBJ2-7, is DSGVTQTPKHLITATGQRVTLRCSPRSGDLSVYWYQQSLDQGLQFLIQYYNGEERAKGNILERFSAQQFPDLHSELNLSSLELGDSALYFCASSVGSGGSYEQYFGPGTRLTVT.

This clonotype was counted ten times or more. The chain has TRBV29-1 and TRBJ1-1; D remains ambiguous. Trimming left V 2 bases short and J 1 base short, with 8 bases between. This CDR3 has 13 residues. In germline, CDR1 is SQVTM, CDR2 ANQGSEA. CDR3 sequence (DNA): TGCAGCGTTGAAATATTAGCGAACACTGAAGCTTTCTTT. It yields the protein CSVEILANTEAFF.

This clonotype was seen repeatedly, ten times or more. This chain links TRBV7-7 with TRBJ2-2; 8 nucleotides line up with TRBD1. The CDR3 has 14 amino acids. The trim removed 3 bases at V and 5 bases at J, leaving 2 bases unmatched. CDR1 is SSHAT, CDR2 FNYEAQ, per germline (reference sequence). The CDR3 loop reads CASSLGQATGELFF. DNA of the CDR3: TGTGCCAGCAGCTTGGGACAGGCGACCGGGGAGCTGTTTTTT.

Many counts were recorded for this clonotype. The V call is TRBV18, the J call TRBJ2-3, with TRBD2 as a possible D gene (6 bases). CDR1 is KGHSH, CDR2 LQKENI, per germline. Trimming left V 2 bases short and J 4 bases short, with 7 bases between. This CDR3 region has 13 residues. The CDR3 reads CASSPGGSDTQYF. The CDR3 nucleotides read TGTGCCAGCTCACCAGGGGGGTCAGATACGCAGTATTTT.